Listed here is a single TCR beta chain. Its target is unknown. This specimen belongs to a study of OX40 agonist ivuxolimab in advanced cancers. As for the study in general: Cancers in dose escalation were hepatocellular, melanoma, renal cell and head and neck. A history of anti-PD-1, anti-PD-L1 or anti-CTLA-4 therapy was acceptable, and approximately 39% had some. Study results and caveats: It was also the case that some nonresponders had low normalized T-cell clonal expansion.

Excluded were patients having autoimmune disease history or systemic immunosuppression. Only in-frame clones appear in the TCRdb table, and some are missing; sequencing was by immunoSEQ multiplex PCR. The sample includes some 87,000 clones, about 93% of them seen just once. Per germline, CDR1 KGHSH and CDR2 LQKENI. The length of the CDR3 is 14 residues. With 0 bases clipped from V and 9 bases from J, the junction kept 6 bases outside the gene matches. This specimen consisted of CD4+ or CD8+ T cells sorted from blood, obtained in a trial of the OX40 agonist ivuxolimab. This chain uses TRBV18 with TRBJ2-3; TRBD2 matches 7 bases. The source is an adult with an advanced solid tumor such as melanoma, head and neck, liver or kidney cancer. CDR3 nucleotide sequence: TGTGCCAGCTCACCACCGGGACTACCAACGACGCAGTATTTT. This codes for CASSPPGLPTTQYF. The whole variable domain, filled in from reference TRBV18 and TRBJ2-3, reads NAGVMQNPRHLVRRRGQEARLRCSPMKGHSHVYWYRQLPEEGLKFMVYLQKENIIDESGMPKERFSAEFPKEGPSILRIQQVVRGDSAAYFCASSPPGLPTTQYFGPGTRLTVL.